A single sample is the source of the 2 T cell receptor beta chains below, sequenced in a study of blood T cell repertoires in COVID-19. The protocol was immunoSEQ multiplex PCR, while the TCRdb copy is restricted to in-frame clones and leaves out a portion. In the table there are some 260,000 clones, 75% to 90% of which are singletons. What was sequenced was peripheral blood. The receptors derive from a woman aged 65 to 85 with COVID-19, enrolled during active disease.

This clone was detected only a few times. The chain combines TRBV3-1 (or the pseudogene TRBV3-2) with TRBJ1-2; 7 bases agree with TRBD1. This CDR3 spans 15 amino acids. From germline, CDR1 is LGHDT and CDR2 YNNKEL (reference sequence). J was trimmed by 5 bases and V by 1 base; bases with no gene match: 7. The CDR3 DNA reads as TGTGCCAGCAGCCAAGGCACAGGGGATGTTTATGGCTACACCTTC. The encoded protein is CASSQGTGDVYGYTF.

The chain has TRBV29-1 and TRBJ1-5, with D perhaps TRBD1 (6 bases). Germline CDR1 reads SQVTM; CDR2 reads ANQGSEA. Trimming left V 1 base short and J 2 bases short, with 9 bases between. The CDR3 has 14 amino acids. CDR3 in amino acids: CSVEAGGGNQPQHF. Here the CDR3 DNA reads TGCAGCGTTGAAGCGGGGGGCGGCAATCAGCCCCAGCATTTT.